These 10 T cell receptor beta chains were all obtained from the same sample, sequenced in a study of T cell responses to AZD1222 COVID-19 vaccine. Here immunoSEQ multiplex PCR was the method, and the copy in TCRdb shows in-frame clones only, minus some. This table has roughly 180,000 clones, 90% to 95% appearing once. The specimen comprised peripheral blood, sampled 28 days after the second AZD1222 dose. Source of these receptors: an adult who received the AZD1222 COVID-19 vaccine.

The J gene is TRBJ2-7, the V gene TRBV5-1; TRBD2 aligns across 16 bases. Unmatched junction bases numbered 9, after V lost 0 bases and J lost 6 bases. Germline values: CDR1 SGHRS, CDR2 YFSETQ. This CDR3 comprises 18 residues. The CDR3 DNA reads TGCGCCAGCAGCTTGGACGGGACTAGCGGGAGGGGGGTCTCCGAGCAGTACTTC. Its translation is CASSLDGTSGRGVSEQYF.

CDR3 residues: CSVESTYNEQFF. CDR3 DNA sequence: TGCAGCGTTGAAAGCACTTACAATGAGCAGTTCTTC. The rearrangement uses TRBV29-1 and TRBJ2-1; D is ambiguous. Germline loops: CDR1 SQVTM, CDR2 ANQGSEA. This CDR3 is built from 12 residues. V was pared by 2 bases and J by 4 bases, with 6 bases between.

V is TRBV3-1 (or the pseudogene TRBV3-2) and J is TRBJ2-7; unclear D gene. Trimming pared 0 bases from V and 5 bases from J, leaving 17 bases between. Germline CDR1 LGHDT, CDR2 YNNKEL (reference sequence). There are 16 residues in the CDR3. The CDR3 loop reads CASSQDFRRLVDEQYF. The DNA for the CDR3 is TGTGCCAGCAGCCAAGATTTCAGGCGGCTAGTTGACGAGCAGTACTTC.

V gene TRBV5-1 combines with J gene TRBJ2-7; D is perhaps TRBD2 (6 bases). V was pared by 0 bases and J by 7 bases, with 17 bases between. The CDR3 is made up of 15 amino acids. Germline CDR1 and CDR2: SGHRS and YFSETQ. The DNA of the CDR3 is TGCGCCAGCAGCTTGGGGACTACGGGGATAGGGGAGCAGTACTTC. It is translated as CASSLGTTGIGEQYF.

This chain connects TRBV9 to TRBJ1-6; a possible D gene is TRBD1 (5 bases). V gave up 4 bases and J gave up 7 bases, with 15 bases separating them. Germline lookup yields CDR1 SGDLS and CDR2 YYNGEE. This CDR3 region has 15 residues. CDR3 in DNA: TGTGCCAGCAGCCCGAGGGGCGGGGGGAATTCACCCCTCCACTTT. Translated, it gives CASSPRGGGNSPLHF.

The chain is built from TRBV2 and TRBJ2-1, with TRBD1 as a possible D gene (5 bases). The CDR3 is 17 residues long. CDR1 SNHLY and CDR2 FYNNEI come from the germline V gene. Trimming took off 4 bases at V and 6 bases at J, with 22 bases between the two ends. The CDR3 DNA follows: TGTGCCAGCAGTGTCCAGGGTCCCTCCCTTCCAGGCAATGAGCAGTTCTTC. This codes for CASSVQGPSLPGNEQFF. Full variable domain (missing parts from reference TRBV2 and TRBJ2-1): EPEVTQTPSHQVTQMGQEVILRCVPISNHLYFYWYRQILGQKVEFLVSFYNNEISEKSEIFDDQFSVERPDGSNFTLKIRSTKLEDSAMYFCASSVQGPSLPGNEQFFGPGTRLTVL.

J is TRBJ1-2 and V is TRBV7-9, with D possibly matching TRBD1 (5 bases). The CDR3 spans 14 residues. From germline, CDR1 is SEHNR and CDR2 FQNEAQ (reference sequence). V was pared by 5 bases and J by 6 bases, with 16 bases between. CDR3 sequence (DNA): TGTGCCAGCAGCCCCGGCAGGGCTGTCGATGGCTACACCTTC. Amino acids: CASSPGRAVDGYTF.

CDR3 nucleotides: TGCAGCGTTGAACCGGGACTAGGGCTCTCCTACAATGAGCAGTTCTTC. Encoded protein: CSVEPGLGLSYNEQFF. J is TRBJ2-1 and V is TRBV29-1; the match to TRBD2 covers 8 bases. The CDR3 runs 16 residues. The V and J ends lost 2 bases and 0 bases, in that order; junction bases with no gene match: 6. The germline gives CDR1 SQVTM, CDR2 ANQGSEA.

This clone was seen only once. The V call is TRBV7-3, the J call TRBJ1-2, with D possibly TRBD1 on 5 matching bases. Germline CDR1 and CDR2: SGHTA and FQGTGA. V was clipped by 4 bases and J by 6 bases, with 12 bases between them. CDR3 size: 13 residues. The CDR3 DNA is TGTGCCAGCAGCTCCGGGACCGAGGATGGCTACACCTTC. Residues: CASSSGTEDGYTF.

This rearrangement joins TRBV4-2 to TRBJ1-1; D not resolved. Germline lookup yields CDR1 LGHNA and CDR2 YNFKEQ. This CDR3 has 14 amino acids. The ends were cut back, 0 bases at V and 11 bases at J, with 16 bases in the middle. CDR3 DNA sequence: TGTGCCAGCAGCCAAGACTACTTCGGTCCCAGGGCTTTCTTT. It codes for CASSQDYFGPRAFF.